What follows are 31 T cell receptor beta chains derived from one specimen sequenced in a study of CD8 T cells in ankylosing spondylitis. General study points: Blood from ankylosing spondylitis patients appeared to carry a characteristic roughly eight-variant TCR beta motif.

These receptors have no known antigen. TCRdb reprocessed the 5' RACE reads with MiXCR, giving one entry per CDR3 protein. The sample lists 450,000 or so distinct CDR3 sequences, roughly 27% occurring once. Sequencing was carried out using blood, either unsorted or a sorted T cell fraction (not recorded which). These receptors were collected from a male donor with ankylosing spondylitis.

CDR3 DNA sequence: TGTGCCAGCAGCTTAGCAGGGCTTCCTGGAAACACCATATATTTT. Amino acids: CASSLAGLPGNTIYF. This chain connects TRBV11-3 to TRBJ1-3; a possible D gene is TRBD1 (5 bases). The CDR3 spans 15 residues. With 1 base removed from V and 2 bases from J, the gap between germline ends came to 9 bases. Germline V gene sequence: CDR1 SGHNT, CDR2 YENEEA.

The sample holds many counts of this clonotype. The rearrangement links TRBV6-5 to TRBJ2-1; D is perhaps TRBD2 (6 bases). Germline CDR1 reads MNHEY; CDR2 reads SVGAGI. Trimming pared 4 bases from V and 8 bases from J, leaving 12 bases between. The CDR3 consists of 13 residues. The CDR3 protein is CASSLTSSYEQFF. CDR3 sequence (DNA): TGTGCCAGCAGTTTGACTAGTTCTTATGAGCAGTTCTTC.

Only a few counts were recorded for this clonotype. The V call is TRBV5-1, the J call TRBJ2-5; 7 bases match TRBD2. The CDR3 is 14 residues long. Germline values: CDR1 SGHRS, CDR2 YFSETQ. With V trimmed by 4 bases and J by 1 base, 4 bases remained unmatched. CDR3 amino acids: CASSPSGAQETQYF. The CDR3 region has the DNA TGCGCCAGCAGCCCCAGCGGGGCCCAAGAGACCCAGTACTTC. Drawing the rest from reference TRBV5-1 and TRBJ2-5, the complete variable domain is KAGVTQTPRYLIKTRGQQVTLSCSPISGHRSVSWYQQTPGQGLQFLFEYFSETQRNKGNFPGRFSGRQFSNSRSEMNVSTLELGDSALYLCASSPSGAQETQYFGPGTRLLVL.

Here the CDR3 reads CASSTFASLMPQHF. CDR3 DNA: TGTGCCAGCAGTACATTCGCCTCATTGATGCCCCAGCATTTT. The rearrangement links TRBV27 to TRBJ1-5, with D uncertain. The V end was cut by 5 bases, the J end by 9 bases, with 17 bases between. CDR1 and CDR2 (germline): MNHEY, SMNVEV (reference sequence). The CDR3 sequence is 14 residues long.

This clonotype was found a few times. The J gene is TRBJ1-2, the V gene TRBV20-1; 9 nucleotides match TRBD1. The J segment lost 6 bases and the V segment lost 0 bases, leaving 2 bases of the junction unmatched. Germline V lookup: CDR1 DFQATT, CDR2 SNEGSKA (reference sequence). The CDR3 consists of 13 residues. The CDR3 bases are TGCAGTGCTAGAGACCGGACAGGGGATGGCTACACCTTC. It translates to CSARDRTGDGYTF.

This sequence joins TRBV6-1 and TRBJ1-5; D is undetermined. Germline V lookup: CDR1 MNHNS, CDR2 SASEGT. The CDR3 runs 13 residues. V lost 5 bases and J lost 7, with 12 bases in between. The chain's CDR3 is CASSPWTNQPQHF. The CDR3 DNA is TGTGCCAGCAGTCCTTGGACCAACCAGCCCCAGCATTTT.

The chain combines TRBV20-1 with TRBJ1-6; D uncertain. CDR1 DFQATT and CDR2 SNEGSKA come from the germline V gene (reference sequence). V gave up 4 bases and J gave up 9 bases, with 16 bases separating them. This CDR3 region has 14 residues. The CDR3 DNA is TGCAGTGCTATAGAGGGCACCTACGGTTCACCCCTCCACTTT. Residues: CSAIEGTYGSPLHF.

This clonotype was detected many times. The rearrangement uses TRBV5-1 and TRBJ2-1; perhaps TRBD1 as D (6 bases). V dropped 1 base and J dropped 8 bases, with 16 bases sitting between them. CDR3 size: 15 residues. CDR1 and CDR2 from the germline V gene are SGHRS and YFSETQ. This CDR3 is CASSLTPQSGDEQFF. The CDR3 region has the DNA TGCGCCAGCAGCTTGACCCCCCAGTCAGGGGATGAGCAGTTCTTC.

This chain links TRBV29-1 with TRBJ1-2, with 8 nucleotides matching TRBD1. The trim removed 6 bases at V and 8 bases at J, leaving 11 bases unmatched. Germline V CDR1 and CDR2: SQVTM, ANQGSEA. The CDR3 runs to 13 residues. CDR3: CSVWVGQGGGYTF. For the CDR3, the DNA is TGCAGCGTGTGGGTCGGACAGGGTGGAGGCTACACCTTC.

This clonotype occurred many times. This sequence joins TRBV12-3 or TRBV12-4 and TRBJ1-1; D gene unclear. This CDR3 contains 12 residues. Deletions cut 6 bases from V and 1 base from J, with 6 bases between. CDR3 coding DNA: TGTGCCAGCAGCTGGGGGAACACTGAAGCTTTCTTT. Its translation is CASSWGNTEAFF.

The chain joins TRBV3-1 to TRBJ1-2; possibly TRBD1 for D (5 bases). V shed 1 base and J shed 6 bases, with 18 bases lying between them. The CDR3 has 16 amino acids. Germline V gene data show CDR1 as LGHDT and CDR2 as YNNKEL (reference sequence). The CDR3 coding sequence is TGTGCCAGCAGCCAAGGTCGGGGCGCTGGGGCTGATGGCTACACCTTC. It encodes CASSQGRGAGADGYTF.

This clonotype was counted between two and nine times. The gene calls are TRBV25-1 and TRBJ1-2; possible D gene TRBD1, 5 bases. Trimming shortened V by 5 bases and J by 6 bases, and 10 bases separated the two germline ends. In germline, CDR1 is MGHDK, CDR2 SYGVNS. There are 12 residues in the CDR3. DNA of the CDR3: TGTGCCAGCAGTTGGGGCCTACATGGCTACACCTTC. Residues: CASSWGLHGYTF.

The chain links TRBV7-8 to TRBJ2-1, with 7 bases matching TRBD1. The CDR3 loop spans 15 amino acids. The V and J ends lost 8 bases and 6 bases, in that order; junction bases with no gene match: 13. CDR1 and CDR2 from the germline V gene are SGHVS and FQNEAQ. The DNA for the CDR3 is TGTGCCAGCGGCACAACCGGGACAGTATTCAATGAGCAGTTCTTC. It specifies CASGTTGTVFNEQFF.

J is TRBJ1-5 and V is TRBV7-2, with TRBD1 as a possible D gene (5 bases). V was cut by 5 bases and J by 6 bases, with 8 bases left in between. The germline V gene has CDR1 SGHTA and CDR2 FQGNSA. There are 12 residues in the CDR3. In DNA, the CDR3 is TGTGCCAGCAGCGGAGACAGTCAGCCCCAGCATTTT. Translated: CASSGDSQPQHF.

This clonotype was seen only a few times. V and J are TRBV20-1 and TRBJ2-1; 7 nucleotides match TRBD2. J was trimmed by 8 bases and V by 6 bases; bases with no gene match: 16. Germline loops: CDR1 DFQATT, CDR2 SNEGSKA (reference sequence). The length of the CDR3 is 15 residues. The DNA for the CDR3 is TGCAGTGCCTCCCGGGGGGAGGGGATAGGCGATGAGCAGTTCTTC. As protein: CSASRGEGIGDEQFF.

This clonotype was counted only a few times. The rearrangement joins TRBV10-3 to TRBJ1-5; 7 nucleotides agree with TRBD1. The CDR3 spans 15 residues. Germline CDR1 reads ENHRY; CDR2 reads SYGVKD. V trimming: 3 bases; J trimming: 1 base; junction bases outside the gene matches: 3. CDR3 amino acids: CAISDWGQSNQPQHF. The CDR3 nucleotides read TGTGCCATCAGTGACTGGGGACAGAGCAATCAGCCCCAGCATTTT.

This rearrangement joins TRBV3-1 to TRBJ2-2; 11 nucleotides agree with TRBD2. Germline CDR1 and CDR2: LGHDT and YNNKEL (reference sequence). V dropped 4 bases and J dropped 4; count of bases not matched to a gene: 5. CDR3 length: 16 amino acids. Written as DNA, the CDR3 is TGTGCCAGCAGCCCCCGTAGCGGGAGGGCCACCGGGGAGCTGTTTTTT. As protein: CASSPRSGRATGELFF.

A few counts support this clonotype. The chain recombines TRBV5-1 with TRBJ2-3; D gene ambiguous. Germline lookup yields CDR1 SGHRS and CDR2 YFSETQ. V lost 2 bases and J 2 bases, leaving 9 bases between the germline ends. This CDR3 is 14 amino acids long. This CDR3 reads CASSFLIDTDTQYF. The CDR3 DNA is TGCGCCAGCAGCTTCCTGATAGACACAGATACGCAGTATTTT.

CDR3 amino acids: CASSLSPTNTGELFF. DNA of the CDR3: TGTGCCAGCAGCTTAAGTCCCACAAACACCGGGGAGCTGTTTTTT. The V call is TRBV13, the J call TRBJ2-2; unclear D gene. Trimming left V 2 bases short and J 2 bases short, with 9 bases between. The V gene's germline CDR1 is PRHDT and CDR2 FYEKMQ (reference sequence). The CDR3 length is 15 residues.

The sample holds a few counts of this clonotype. V and J are TRBV20-1 and TRBJ2-3; 7 nucleotides align to TRBD2. The CDR3 has 13 amino acids. CDR1 and CDR2 (germline): DFQATT, SNEGSKA (reference sequence). V trimming: 6 bases; J trimming: 2 bases; junction bases outside the gene matches: 5. The chain's CDR3 is CSAWDYNTDTQYF. CDR3 coding DNA: TGCAGTGCCTGGGACTATAACACAGATACGCAGTATTTT.

The rearrangement links TRBV6-5 to TRBJ2-3, with 11 bases that match TRBD1. V trimming: 3 bases; J trimming: 5 bases; junction bases outside the gene matches: 4. Germline CDR1 and CDR2: MNHEY and SVGAGI. There are 15 residues in the CDR3. The CDR3 coding sequence is TGTGCCAGCAGTTATCGGGGACAGGGGGGAGATACGCAGTATTTT. Protein product: CASSYRGQGGDTQYF.

This clonotype was counted a few times. The chain joins TRBV15 to TRBJ1-4; 7 bases agree with TRBD1. Germline trimming cut 5 bases from V and 3 bases from J; bases unmatched to any gene: 6. The germline gives CDR1 LNHNV, CDR2 YYDKDF (reference sequence). The CDR3 totals 15 residues. The CDR3 coding sequence is TGTGCCACCAGCGGACAGGCGGGGGCTAATGAAAAACTGTTTTTT. Its translation is CATSGQAGANEKLFF.

This clonotype turned up a few times. The V gene is TRBV2, the J gene TRBJ1-5; D is unresolved. V lost 3 bases and J lost 7, with 13 bases in between. Germline loops: CDR1 SNHLY, CDR2 FYNNEI. This CDR3 is 14 amino acids long. The CDR3 spells CASSDSYRSQPQHF. The CDR3 region has the DNA TGTGCCAGCAGTGACTCATACAGAAGCCAGCCCCAGCATTTT.

A few counts support this clonotype. In DNA form, the CDR3 reads TGTGCCAGCACTCGACAAGGGACAGGGAACACCGGGGAGCTGTTTTTT. Residues: CASTRQGTGNTGELFF. The chain employs TRBV27 and TRBJ2-2; 8 bases line up with TRBD1. Germline assignment: CDR1 MNHEY and CDR2 SMNVEV (reference sequence). The CDR3 length is 16 residues. The junction had 8 bases not matched to a gene; V was cut back by 7 bases and J by 1 base.

The J gene is TRBJ2-5, the V gene TRBV20-1; either TRBD1 or TRBD2 may supply D (5 bases each). From germline, CDR1 is DFQATT and CDR2 SNEGSKA (reference sequence). The CDR3 contains 14 residues. Trimming removed 6 bases at V and 7 bases at J, with 21 bases between. The CDR3 DNA sequence: TGCAGTGCCCCCTCTCCCCGGGACGGCAGGACCCAGTACTTC. This gives the protein CSAPSPRDGRTQYF.

The rearrangement uses TRBV6-1 and TRBJ2-4; 10 nucleotides align to TRBD2. This CDR3 comprises 18 residues. Trimming removed 8 bases from V and 3 bases from J; junction bases left unmatched: 16. Germline CDR1 and CDR2: MNHNS and SASEGT. The CDR3 nucleotides are TGTGCCAGCGCTTCGGGGGGGCTAGCGGGAGTGGGCAAAAACATTCAGTACTTC. It is translated as CASASGGLAGVGKNIQYF.

The chain uses TRBV7-9 and TRBJ2-3; 8 nucleotides match TRBD2. The CDR3 has 16 residues. CDR1 SEHNR and CDR2 FQNEAQ come from the germline V gene (reference sequence). The J segment lost 4 bases and the V segment lost 3 bases, leaving 9 bases of the junction unmatched. CDR3 DNA sequence: TGTGCCAGCAGCTTTCTGAAGCGGGAGAACCCAGATACGCAGTATTTT. As protein: CASSFLKRENPDTQYF.

The chain recombines TRBV7-2 with TRBJ2-1; D is undetermined. The CDR3 has 11 amino acids. The V end was cut by 1 base, the J end by 12 bases, with 7 bases between. Germline V lookup: CDR1 SGHTA, CDR2 FQGNSA. Here the CDR3 DNA reads TGTGCCAGCAGCTTAGTCCAGATGCAGTTCTTC. It is translated as CASSLVQMQFF.

A note on this clonotype: Since a much larger clone is just one base distant, this may be a read error. The CDR3 reads CATRRNTEAFF. DNA of the CDR3: TGTGCCACCAGGCGGAACACTGAAGCTTTCTTT. J is TRBJ1-1 and V is TRBV24-1; D uncertain. V dropped 7 bases and J dropped 1 base, with 3 bases sitting between them. CDR1 and CDR2 from the germline V gene are KGHDR and SFDVKD. The CDR3 loop spans 11 amino acids.

The V gene is TRBV27, the J gene TRBJ1-1, with D perhaps TRBD1 (5 bases). V was cut by 6 bases and J by 3 bases, with 17 bases left in between. CDR1 and CDR2 (germline): MNHEY, SMNVEV (reference sequence). This CDR3 has 15 amino acids. CDR3 loop: CASSPKGNRYTEAFF. The CDR3 DNA sequence: TGTGCCAGCAGCCCCAAGGGGAACCGGTACACTGAAGCTTTCTTT.

The genes are TRBV3-1 and TRBJ2-7, with TRBD2 matching 7 bases. The J segment lost 7 bases and the V segment lost 3 bases, leaving 9 bases of the junction unmatched. CDR1 LGHDT and CDR2 YNNKEL come from the germline V gene (reference sequence). The CDR3 is 14 amino acids. The CDR3 nucleotides are TGTGCCAGCAGCCACGGACTAGGAGGGGAAGAGCAGTACTTC. It yields the protein CASSHGLGGEEQYF.